This entry concerns a single TCR beta chain. Its antigen is unknown. V was shortened by 4 bases and J by 2 bases, with 18 bases between the two germline ends. CDR3 length: 18 amino acids. The germline CDR1 and CDR2 sequences are SGHTA and FQGNSA. The data derive from a study of T cell responses to AZD1222 COVID-19 vaccine. Study observations and caveats: Unmutated variant regions are reportedly targeted by nearly half of spike-specific TCRs. A mostly white British donor set with more females was recruited, and clonal diversity was possibly underestimated.

Clones were sequenced by immunoSEQ multiplex PCR, and TCRdb holds only the in-frame ones, with some missing. This sample has about 80,000 clones, with over 75% found just once. Second-dose intervals near 4 or 12 weeks were combined. The J gene is TRBJ1-6, the V gene TRBV7-2; a weak D match, TRBD1 (6 bases). The origin of this receptor is an adult who received the AZD1222 COVID-19 vaccine. This sample comprised peripheral blood, obtained 28 days after the second AZD1222 dose. The CDR3 here is CASSSRRTDGPYNSPLHF. The DNA of the CDR3 is TGTGCCAGCAGCTCAAGACGGACAGACGGCCCCTATAATTCACCCCTCCACTTT.